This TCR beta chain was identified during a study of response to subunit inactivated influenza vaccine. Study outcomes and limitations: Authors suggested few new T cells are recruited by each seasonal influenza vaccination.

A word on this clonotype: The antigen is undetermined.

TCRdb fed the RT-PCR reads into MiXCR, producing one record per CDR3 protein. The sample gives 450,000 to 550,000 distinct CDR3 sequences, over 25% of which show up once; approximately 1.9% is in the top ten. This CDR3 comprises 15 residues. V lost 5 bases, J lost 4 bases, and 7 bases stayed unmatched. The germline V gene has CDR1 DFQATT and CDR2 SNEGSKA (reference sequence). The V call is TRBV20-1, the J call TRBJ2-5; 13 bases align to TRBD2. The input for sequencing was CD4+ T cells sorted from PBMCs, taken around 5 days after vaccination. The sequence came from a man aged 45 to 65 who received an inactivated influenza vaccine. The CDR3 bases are TGCAGTGCTGCCCGGACTAGCGGGGGTTCAGAGACCCAGTACTTC. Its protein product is CSAARTSGGSETQYF.